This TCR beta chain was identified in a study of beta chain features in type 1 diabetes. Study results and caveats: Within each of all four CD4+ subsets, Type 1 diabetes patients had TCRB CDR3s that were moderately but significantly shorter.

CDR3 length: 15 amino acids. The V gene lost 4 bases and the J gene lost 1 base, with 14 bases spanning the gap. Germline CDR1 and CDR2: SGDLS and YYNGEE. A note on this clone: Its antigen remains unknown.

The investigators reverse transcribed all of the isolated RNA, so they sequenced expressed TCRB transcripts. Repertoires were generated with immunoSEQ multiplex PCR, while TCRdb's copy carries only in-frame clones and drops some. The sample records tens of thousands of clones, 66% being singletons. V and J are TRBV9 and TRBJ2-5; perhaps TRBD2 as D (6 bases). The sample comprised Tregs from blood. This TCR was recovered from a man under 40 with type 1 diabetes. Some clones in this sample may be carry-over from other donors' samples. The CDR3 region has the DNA TGTGCCAGCAGCCCCCGCTTGACTAGCCAAGAGACCCAGTACTTC. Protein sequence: CASSPRLTSQETQYF.